A selection of T cell receptor beta chains follows, all from one sample in a study of technical replicates of blood from several donors. Measured with immunoSEQ multiplex PCR; TCRdb has only the in-frame clones, and not every one. Of around 80,000 clones in the sample, 94% were seen once. Sequenced material: T cells isolated from PBMCs. All receptors derive from a human donor in good health. Both conserved end residues are part of each CDR3. Each record gives: V gene, D gene, J gene, clone size, CDR3 protein, CDR3 DNA. A D gene is named only where the DNA matches it firmly. For some rows the clone size is stated as once, few or many, or as a class when expanded; others skip it.

TRBV10-1	.	TRBJ2-6	.	CASSTGSGANVLTF	TGCGCCAGCAGTACAGGGTCCGGGGCCAACGTCCTGACTTTC
TRBV6-1	TRBD2	TRBJ2-3	.	CASSEALRTGGADTQYF	TGTGCCAGCAGTGAAGCTCTGAGGACTGGGGGGGCAGATACGCAGTATTTT
TRBV30	TRBD1	TRBJ1-4	once	CAYLRDRVNEKLFF	TGTGCCTACCTCCGGGACAGGGTAAATGAAAAACTGTTTTTT
TRBV30	.	TRBJ1-2	.	CAWGQPYGYTF	TGTGCCTGGGGACAGCCCTATGGCTACACCTTC
TRBV29-1	TRBD2	TRBJ2-7	once	CSVSSGRSRNEQYF	TGCAGCGTATCTAGCGGGAGGTCTAGGAACGAGCAGTACTTC
TRBV28	TRBD1	TRBJ2-3	.	CASSFRQGWDYF	TGTGCCAGCAGTTTCCGACAGGGCTGGGACTATTTT
TRBV25-1	.	TRBJ2-3	.	CASRSRGGPDTQYF	TGTGCCAGCAGGTCAAGGGGAGGTCCAGATACGCAGTATTTT
TRBV9	TRBD1	TRBJ1-3	.	CASSVVSGGQGNTIYF	TGTGCCAGCAGCGTAGTATCAGGGGGCCAAGGAAACACCATATATTTT
TRBV7-3	TRBD2	TRBJ2-5	.	CASSFGLAGVTQETQYF	TGTGCCAGCAGCTTTGGACTAGCGGGAGTTACGCAAGAGACCCAGTACTTC
TRBV5-8	.	TRBJ1-4	.	CASSLRVPTNEKLFF	TGTGCCAGCAGCCTTCGGGTTCCAACTAATGAAAAACTGTTTTTT
TRBV5-6	.	TRBJ1-4	.	CASSLRYSEKLFF	TGTGCCAGCAGCTTGCGATACAGTGAAAAACTGTTTTTT
TRBV4-1	.	TRBJ1-5	.	CASSQESRVDSNQPQHF	TGCGCCAGCAGCCAAGAATCGCGGGTGGATAGCAATCAGCCCCAGCATTTT
TRBV6-5	TRBD1	TRBJ2-3	.	CASSRQGRDTQYF	TGTGCCAGCAGTAGACAGGGAAGAGATACGCAGTATTTT
TRBV2	TRBD2	TRBJ2-3	.	CASRTTSGRGEGQYF	TGTGCCAGCAGGACGACTAGCGGGAGGGGCGAGGGGCAGTATTTT
TRBV4-1	.	TRBJ1-4	.	CASSQVTATEKLFF	TGCGCCAGCAGCCAAGTGACAGCGACTGAAAAACTGTTTTTT
TRBV9	TRBD2	TRBJ2-1	once	CASNQGTSEDEQFF	TGTGCCAGCAACCAAGGGACTAGCGAAGATGAGCAGTTCTTC
TRBV6-1	.	TRBJ1-1	.	CASSTNVIEGAFF	TGTGCCAGCAGCACCAACGTTATTGAGGGAGCTTTCTTT
TRBV19	TRBD1	TRBJ2-1	.	CASRPDRENEQFF	TGTGCCAGTAGACCGGACAGGGAGAATGAGCAGTTCTTC
TRBV6-5	TRBD2	TRBJ2-7	.	CASSYSRTSGSYEQYF	TGTGCCAGCAGTTACTCTCGGACTAGCGGGTCCTACGAGCAGTACTTC
TRBV4-2	.	TRBJ2-5	.	CASSSSPETQYF	TGTGCCAGCAGCTCTAGCCCAGAGACCCAGTACTTC
TRBV2	.	TRBJ2-3	.	CASRHTTSTDTQYF	TGTGCCAGCCGGCACACTACCAGCACAGATACGCAGTATTTT
TRBV12-5	TRBD2	TRBJ2-3	.	CASGLATSGMTTDTQYF	TGTGCTAGTGGTTTGGCCACTAGCGGGATGACCACAGATACGCAGTATTTT
TRBV2	TRBD2	TRBJ2-7	.	CASSVRGSPYEQYF	TGTGCCAGCAGTGTGCGCGGGAGTCCCTACGAGCAGTACTTC